The present T cell receptor beta chain was sequenced within a study of response to subunit inactivated influenza vaccine. The study, taken as a whole, reports: The authors proposed limited new T cell recruitment per seasonal influenza vaccination.

Looked up from germline, CDR1 is DFQATT and CDR2 is SNEGSKA (reference sequence). The germline V and J ends were trimmed by 3 bases and 6 bases, with 9 bases remaining between them. This CDR3 spans 13 amino acids. TCRdb re-derived calls from the RT-PCR reads in MiXCR, one entry per CDR3 protein. The sample carries about 520,000 distinct CDR3 sequences, approximately 7.7% recorded once. The table lists this clonotype with a few counts. Its specificity is not known. The chain couples TRBV20-1 to TRBJ1-6, with D possibly matching TRBD1 (5 bases). The clonotype comes from a man between 45 and 75 years old who received an inactivated influenza vaccine. Sequencing was performed on PBMCs from blood, taken about 24 months after vaccination. CDR3 loop: CSASGGSNSPLHF. CDR3 bases: TGCAGTGCTAGCGGGGGTAGTAATTCACCCCTCCACTTT.